The present T cell receptor (beta chain) was sequenced within a study of T cell changes during pregnancy in multiple sclerosis. V trimming: 1 base; J trimming: 5 bases; junction bases outside the gene matches: 7. The CDR3 loop spans 15 amino acids. The germline gives CDR1 SGHVS, CDR2 FQNEAQ. Profiled with immunoSEQ multiplex PCR; TCRdb holds only in-frame clones, not every one. The table lists approximately 70,000 clones, 94% of them singletons, with 0.12% to 0.15% in the top ten. Material: CD4+ T cells from peripheral blood mononuclear cells, obtained after pregnancy. The chain recombines TRBV7-8 with TRBJ2-5, with 7 bases identical to TRBD2. The receptor was derived from a female donor with multiple sclerosis, enrolled in a pregnancy study. The CDR3 region has the DNA TGTGCCAGCAGCTTAGATCGGGGAGGGAGGGAGACCCAGTACTTC. It translates to CASSLDRGGRETQYF. Based on the CDR3 plus reference TRBV7-8 and TRBJ2-5, the full variable domain is GAGVSQSPRYKVAKRGQDVALRCDPISGHVSLFWYQQALGQGPEFLTYFQNEAQLDKSGLPSDRFFAERPEGSVSTLKIQRTQQEDSAVYLCASSLDRGGRETQYFGPGTRLLVL.